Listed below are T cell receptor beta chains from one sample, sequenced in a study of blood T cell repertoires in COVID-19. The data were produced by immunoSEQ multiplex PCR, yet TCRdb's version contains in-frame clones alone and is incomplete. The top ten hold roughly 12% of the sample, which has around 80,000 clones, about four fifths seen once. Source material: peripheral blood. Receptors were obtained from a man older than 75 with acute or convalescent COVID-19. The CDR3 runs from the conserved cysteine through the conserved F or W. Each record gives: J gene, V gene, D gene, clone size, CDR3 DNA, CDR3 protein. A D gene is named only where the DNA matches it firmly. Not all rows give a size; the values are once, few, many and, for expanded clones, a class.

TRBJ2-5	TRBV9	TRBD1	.	TGTGCCAGCAGCCGTAGGACAGGGTTTCCGAGAGAGACCCAGTACTTC	CASSRRTGFPRETQYF
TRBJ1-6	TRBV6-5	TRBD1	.	TGTGCCAGCAGTCACCGGGACAGGGACAATTCACCCCTCCACTTT	CASSHRDRDNSPLHF
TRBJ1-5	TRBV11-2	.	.	TGTGCCAGCAGCTTAGTAAGGGGGAATCAGCCCCAGCATTTT	CASSLVRGNQPQHF
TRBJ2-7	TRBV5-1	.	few	TGCGCCAGCAGCTTCGGGCAGGGAAGCTACGAGCAGTACTTC	CASSFGQGSYEQYF
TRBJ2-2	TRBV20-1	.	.	TGCAGTGCTAGTGGGTGGGGGGAGCAGCAGAACACCGGGGAGCTGTTTTTT	CSASGWGEQQNTGELFF
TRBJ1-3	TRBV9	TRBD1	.	TGTGCCAGCAGCCCGAGACAGGGGGCGGCTGGAAACACCATATATTTT	CASSPRQGAAGNTIYF
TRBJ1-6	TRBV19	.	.	TGTGCCAGTAGTTTAACAGGCGTTAATTCACCCCTCCACTTT	CASSLTGVNSPLHF
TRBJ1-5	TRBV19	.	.	TGTGCCAGTAGTATACGTATTTCTCAGCCCCAGCATTTT	CASSIRISQPQHF
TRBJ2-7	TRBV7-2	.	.	TGTGCCAGCAGCTTAGGGCGGAACTACGAGCAGTACTTC	CASSLGRNYEQYF
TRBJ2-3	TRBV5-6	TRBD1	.	TGTGCCAGCAGGATCGACAGGGGACCGCAGTATTTT	CASRIDRGPQYF
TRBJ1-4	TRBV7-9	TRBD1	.	TGTGCCAGCAGCCCCGGGGACAGGGGGACGGAAAAACTGTTTTTT	CASSPGDRGTEKLFF
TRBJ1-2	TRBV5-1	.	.	TGCGCCAGCAGCTTGGAGGGAGGGGAGGATGGCTACACCTTC	CASSLEGGEDGYTF
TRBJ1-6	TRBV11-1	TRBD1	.	TGTGCCAGCAGCTCACGCCGGGACAGGGGGTTTTCACCCCTCCACTTT	CASSSRRDRGFSPLHF
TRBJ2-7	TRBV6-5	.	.	TGTGCCAGCAGTTATGGCCCGGGTTACGAGCAGTACTTC	CASSYGPGYEQYF
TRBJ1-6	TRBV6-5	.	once	TGTGCCAGCAGTTATACTCTCCAGGGATTTGGTTCACCCCTCCACTTT	CASSYTLQGFGSPLHF
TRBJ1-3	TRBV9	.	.	TGTGCCAGCACCGCTATTCCTGGAAACACCATATATTTT	CASTAIPGNTIYF
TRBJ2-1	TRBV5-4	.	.	TGTGCCAGCAGCTTGGCAGGTACCTACAATGAGCAGTTCTTC	CASSLAGTYNEQFF
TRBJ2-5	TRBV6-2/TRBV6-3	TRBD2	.	TGTGCCAGCAGCCCTCTAGCGGGGGGGCCGGAGACCCAGTACTTC	CASSPLAGGPETQYF
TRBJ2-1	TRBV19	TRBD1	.	TGTGCCAGTAGTATAGGGTTAGGGGGCCAGGGTATGGCGAATGAGCAGTTCTTC	CASSIGLGGQGMANEQFF
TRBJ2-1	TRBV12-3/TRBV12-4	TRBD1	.	TGTGCCAGCAAAGGGGACAGTCGCAATGAGCAGTTCTTC	CASKGDSRNEQFF
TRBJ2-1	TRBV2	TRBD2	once	TGTGCCAGCAGTGAATGGGTAGCGGGGCACTACAATGAGCAGTTCTTC	CASSEWVAGHYNEQFF
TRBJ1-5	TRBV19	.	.	TGTGCCAGTCGCGACAGTCTCAATCAGCCCCAGCATTTT	CASRDSLNQPQHF
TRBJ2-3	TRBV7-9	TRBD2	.	TGTGCCAGCAGTTCGGGACTAACCTCAGATACGCAGTATTTT	CASSSGLTSDTQYF
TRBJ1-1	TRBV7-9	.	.	TGTGCCAGCAGCTCCGAAGGGGCCTTTGAAGCTTTCTTT	CASSSEGAFEAFF
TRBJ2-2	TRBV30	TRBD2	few	TGTGCCTGGAGTCTAGCGGGGGGGCCGAGGACCGGGGAGCTGTTTTTT	CAWSLAGGPRTGELFF
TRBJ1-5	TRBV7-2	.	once	TGTGCCAGCAGCTCGCAGACAGGCCCCAATCAGCCCCAGCATTTT	CASSSQTGPNQPQHF
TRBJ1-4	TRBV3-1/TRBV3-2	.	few	TGTGCCAGCAGCCCCCCTACAGGGAGGGGTGGTGAAAAACTGTTTTTT	CASSPPTGRGGEKLFF
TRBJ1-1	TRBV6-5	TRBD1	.	TGTGCCAGCAGTTCCGGACAGGGGCTGAACACTGAAGCTTTCTTT	CASSSGQGLNTEAFF
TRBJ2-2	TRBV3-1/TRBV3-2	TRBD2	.	TGTGCCAGCAGCCAAGACAGGACTAGCGGGTTCACCGGGGAGCTGTTTTTT	CASSQDRTSGFTGELFF
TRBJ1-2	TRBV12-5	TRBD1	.	TGTGCTAGTGGTTTGGTACAGGGGGGAGGAGATGGCTACACCTTC	CASGLVQGGGDGYTF
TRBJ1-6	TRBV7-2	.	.	TGTGCCAGCAGCTTAGCGGGGCCCTATAATTCACCCCTCCACTTT	CASSLAGPYNSPLHF
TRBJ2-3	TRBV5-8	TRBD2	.	TGTGCCAGCAACTCGCGACTAGCCGGCACAGATACGCAGTATTTT	CASNSRLAGTDTQYF
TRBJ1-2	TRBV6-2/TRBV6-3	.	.	TGTGCCAGCAGTTACCGGGGAGGAAGCTATGGCTACACCTTC	CASSYRGGSYGYTF
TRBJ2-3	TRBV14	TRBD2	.	TGTGCCAGCAGCCAAGGAGGGACTAGCGGGGCGGCCTCCTTT	CASSQGGTSGAASF
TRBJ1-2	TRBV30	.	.	TGTGCCTGGACCCAGGGAATCAACTATGGCTACACCTTC	CAWTQGINYGYTF
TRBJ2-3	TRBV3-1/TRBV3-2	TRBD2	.	TGTGCCAGCAGCCTAGCGGGGGGCACAGATACGCAGTATTTT	CASSLAGGTDTQYF
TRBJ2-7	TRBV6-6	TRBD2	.	TGTGCCAGCAGGACTAGCGGGGCCTACGAGCAGTACTTC	CASRTSGAYEQYF